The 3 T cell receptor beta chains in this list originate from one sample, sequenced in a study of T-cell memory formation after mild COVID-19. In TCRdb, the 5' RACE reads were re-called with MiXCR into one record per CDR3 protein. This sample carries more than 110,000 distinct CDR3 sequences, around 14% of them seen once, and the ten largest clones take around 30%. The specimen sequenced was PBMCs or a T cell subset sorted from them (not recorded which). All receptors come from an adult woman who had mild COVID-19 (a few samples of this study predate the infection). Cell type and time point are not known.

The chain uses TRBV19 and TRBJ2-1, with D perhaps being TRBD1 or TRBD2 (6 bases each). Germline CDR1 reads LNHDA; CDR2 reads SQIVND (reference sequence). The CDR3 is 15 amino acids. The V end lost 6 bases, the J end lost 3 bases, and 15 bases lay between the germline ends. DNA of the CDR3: TGTGCCAGTAGCCCGAATCGGGGGCTCTACAATGAGCAGTTCTTC. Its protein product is CASSPNRGLYNEQFF. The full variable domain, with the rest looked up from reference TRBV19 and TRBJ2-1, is DGGITQSPKYLFRKEGQNVTLSCEQNLNHDAMYWYRQDPGQGLRLIYYSQIVNDFQKGDIAEGYSVSREKKESFPLTVTSAQKNPTAFYLCASSPNRGLYNEQFFGPGTRLTVL.

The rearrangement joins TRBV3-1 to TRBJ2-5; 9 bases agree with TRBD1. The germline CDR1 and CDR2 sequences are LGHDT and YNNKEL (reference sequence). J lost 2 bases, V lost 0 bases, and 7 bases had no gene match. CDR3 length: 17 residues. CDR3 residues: CASSQDSGQGRQETQYF. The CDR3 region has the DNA TGTGCCAGCAGCCAAGATTCTGGACAGGGGAGGCAAGAGACCCAGTACTTC.

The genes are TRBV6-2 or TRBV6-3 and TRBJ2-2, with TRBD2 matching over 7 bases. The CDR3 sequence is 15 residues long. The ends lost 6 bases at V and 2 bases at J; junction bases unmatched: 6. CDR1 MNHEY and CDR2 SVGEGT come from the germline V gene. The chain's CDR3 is CASSPGTTNTGELFF. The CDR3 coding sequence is TGTGCCAGCAGCCCCGGGACTACAAACACCGGGGAGCTGTTTTTT.